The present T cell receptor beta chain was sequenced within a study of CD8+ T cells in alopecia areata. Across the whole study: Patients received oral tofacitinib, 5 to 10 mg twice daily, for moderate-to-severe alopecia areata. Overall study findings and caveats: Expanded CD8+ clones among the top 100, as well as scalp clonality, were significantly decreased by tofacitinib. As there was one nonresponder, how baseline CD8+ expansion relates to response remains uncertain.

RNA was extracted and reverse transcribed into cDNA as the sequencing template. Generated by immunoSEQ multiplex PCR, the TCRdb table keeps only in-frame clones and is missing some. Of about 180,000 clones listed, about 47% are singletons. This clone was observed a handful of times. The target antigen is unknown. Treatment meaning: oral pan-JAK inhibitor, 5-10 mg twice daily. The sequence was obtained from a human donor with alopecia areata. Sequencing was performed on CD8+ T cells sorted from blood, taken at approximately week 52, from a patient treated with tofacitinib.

CDR3 sequence: CSVEEEGWGYTF. CDR3 nucleotide sequence: TGCAGCGTTGAAGAGGAGGGGTGGGGCTACACCTTC. The gene calls are TRBV29-1 and TRBJ1-2, with a tentative D call TRBD1 (5 bases). V was trimmed by 0 bases and J by 8 bases, leaving 10 bases between them. The CDR3 contains 12 residues. The germline V gene has CDR1 SQVTM and CDR2 ANQGSEA.